Only a few counts were recorded for the clone carrying this TCR beta chain. This sample stems from a study of blood T cells in healthy people across ages. A sample-barcoded 5' primer and a J-beta primer mix were used in a second PCR of roughly 6 to 11 cycles. Using its own MiXCR run on the 5' RACE reads, TCRdb lists one record per CDR3 protein. Of hundreds of thousands of distinct CDR3 sequences detected, roughly 26% appear once; the ten largest clones hold 17%. After removal of 3 bases from V and 6 bases from J, the junction contained 6 bases not matched to a gene. The length of the CDR3 is 14 residues. CDR1 SGHVS and CDR2 FQNEAQ come from the germline V gene.

The sequence was collected from an elderly woman in good health. The gene calls are TRBV7-8 and TRBJ2-7, with 9 bases lining up with TRBD1. Sequencing was done on a sample of blood. The CDR3 loop is CASSLLGQGGEQYF. The CDR3 bases are TGTGCCAGCAGCTTGCTGGGACAGGGTGGCGAGCAGTACTTC. Drawing the rest from reference TRBV7-8 and TRBJ2-7, the complete variable domain is GAGVSQSPRYKVAKRGQDVALRCDPISGHVSLFWYQQALGQGPEFLTYFQNEAQLDKSGLPSDRFFAERPEGSVSTLKIQRTQQEDSAVYLCASSLLGQGGEQYFGPGTRLTVT.